This T cell receptor beta chain was identified during a study of graft-versus-host responses after intestinal transplantation (dated by TCRdb to about 2021). Broadly, across the study: Multivisceral, liver-intestinal, or isolated intestinal transplants were received by the recipients. Instead of going to the commercial service, samples from a few later patients were sequenced in-house on an Illumina MiSeq and processed with MiXCR. To identify alloreactive clones, pre-transplant mixed lymphocyte reaction products were sequenced and compared with unstimulated pre-transplant donor and recipient T cells. All recipients received anti-thymocyte globulin induction followed by maintenance tacrolimus and steroids for about three years. A cohort of 24 intestinal transplant recipients, including one retransplant, was enrolled, and 3 patients lacking pretransplant specimens were excluded. Donor T cell macrochimerism was defined as a peak of at least 4% donor T cells among recipient peripheral blood mononuclear cells. Graft-versus-host and host-versus-graft alloreactive T cell clones were tracked in the graft, circulation and bone marrow after intestinal transplantation using bulk TCR-beta CDR3 sequencing.

Libraries were made using the immunoSEQ multiplex PCR assay. For most patients, genomic DNA was isolated with the Qiagen DNeasy Blood and Tissue Kit and sent frozen to Adaptive Biotechnologies for TCR sequencing. Adaptive Biotechnologies carried out high-throughput TCR-beta CDR3 sequencing of genomic DNA for most patients. In the authors' own workflow: Adaptive's ImmunoSEQ software supplied the TCR sequencing data for around 17 patients, while MiXCR and VDJtools were used to process three other patients. CD4 versus CD8 sorting errors were corrected by removing sequences found in both subsets at a frequency ratio below 5:1. CDR3 nucleotide sequences shared between donor and recipient were removed because their origin could not be assigned. At least 2-fold expansion over unstimulated cells and a minimum CFSE-low frequency of 0.002% (template counts) or 0.001% (read counts) were required for clones to be classified as alloreactive. Mappable clones were those detected in sequenced pre-transplant spleen, lymph node, or MLR CFSE-low populations of the donor or recipient. The cumulative frequency of alloreactive clones was calculated as a percentage of all sequences, weighted by copy number. TCRdb mirrors the immuneACCESS table, restricted to in-frame sequences. Some clones are absent from its copies; in checked studies, under half trace to an unresolved V gene, and the reason for the others is unknown. The DNA gave D and trimming, while V, J and clone size come from that table. The sample records around 100,000 clones, about 92% of which are singletons. Clones ranked in the top ten supply approximately 1% of the sample.

The time point label for this specimen denotes: cells obtained before transplantation from donor or recipient. CD3+CD4+ and CD3+CD8+ populations were FACS-sorted from unstimulated pre-transplant donor and recipient cells taken from spleen or lymph nodes. The investigation overall reported the following: The relatively low number and heterogeneity of intestinal transplant patients limited the conclusions. In the allografts of patients with donor T cell macrochimerism, GvH to HvG T cell clonal ratios were high. GvH clones were found in recipient bone marrow, and some of the GvH clones appeared earlier in ileal mucosa or blood, which is consistent with an intestinal mucosal origin. Early after transplant, peak levels of circulating GvH clones were found to be associated with declines in HvG clones.

About this clone itself: No antigen is known for it. Qualities for individual bases were not recorded, and no much larger clone is one base off.

Here the sequenced sample was unstimulated CD8+ T cells sorted from spleen or lymph node cells, taken before transplant. The source of this sequence is a human donor who was the organ donor for an intestinal transplant.

The bases read TGTGCCAGCAGTTATGGGGGACCTGAAGCTTTCTTT. Its protein reads: CASSYGGPEAFF. This receptor chain uses TRBV6-5 and TRBJ1-1; 5 matching bases give a weak D call of TRBD1. The cysteine opens and the phenylalanine closes a CDR3 of 12 amino acids. Only CDR3 DNA is held: 36 bases, read in frame from base 1. Relative to germline, V is 3 bases shorter and J is 6 bases shorter, with 8 bases between their ends. CDR1 is given as MNHEY and CDR2 as SVGAGI, both from the germline V gene.